This TCR beta chain was captured in a study of immune cell composition in non-small cell lung cancer. Study results and caveats: Roughly 80% of squamous and about 31% of adenocarcinoma cases had tumour-associated clones >0.5%. TIL tumour reactivity correlated with maximal tumour-associated clone frequency in adenocarcinoma. Tumour TCR-beta clonality showed no significant link to smoking pack-years.

Assay: immunoSEQ multiplex PCR; the TCRdb copy retains only in-frame clones and omits some. The top ten clones hold 5% to 8% of a sample with 6,600 or so clones, 75% to 80% of them seen once. Normal lung was taken at the farthest possible site, at least 3 cm from tumour. Frozen unsorted single-cell suspensions supplied the genomic DNA. About this clone: Its antigen is undetermined.

Sequences were obtained from non-adjacent lung tissue. This receptor was identified in a human donor with non-small cell lung cancer.

CDR3: CASSLGHLNTEAFF. Here the CDR3 DNA reads TGTGCCAGCAGCTTGGGACATTTGAACACTGAAGCTTTCTTT. The rearrangement joins TRBV5-4 to TRBJ1-1; D uncertain. Germline V CDR1 and CDR2: SGHNT, YYREEE (reference sequence). V was pared by 0 bases and J by 0 bases, with 6 bases between. CDR3 length: 14 residues.